The T cell receptor (beta chain) under discussion was sequenced for a study of shared clonotypes between healthy human individuals. As for the study in general: Each donor contributed plates that comprised three CD4 naive, three CD4 memory, two CD8 naive and one CD8 memory.

Broader study findings: Since donors were few, the genetic and exposure-history diversity represented was limited.

Per germline, CDR1 LNHDA and CDR2 SQIVND (reference sequence). Trimming cost V 6 bases and J 14 bases, with 16 bases left between them. The CDR3 has 12 residues. Genomic DNA per cell subset filled all wells of several immunoSEQ plates. Per the authors' pipeline: Because ImmunoSEQ provided only junction sequences with no quality scores, the filtering differed. The method was immunoSEQ multiplex PCR; TCRdb's version includes in-frame clones alone and lacks a portion of them. From that table come the V and J calls and clone size; the DNA was used to work out D and trimming. The sample lists about 1.5 million clones; around 98% were seen once. As to this clone: Its specificity is unknown.

The TCR sequence derives from a young man in good health. The sequencing input was naive CD4+ T cells sorted from blood. Subset reported: CD45RA+ positively selected. The J gene is TRBJ1-4, the V gene TRBV19; D ambiguous. The CDR3 region has the DNA TGTGCCAGTAGCCTTTACGGGGAGAAGCTGTTTTTT. This gives the protein CASSLYGEKLFF.